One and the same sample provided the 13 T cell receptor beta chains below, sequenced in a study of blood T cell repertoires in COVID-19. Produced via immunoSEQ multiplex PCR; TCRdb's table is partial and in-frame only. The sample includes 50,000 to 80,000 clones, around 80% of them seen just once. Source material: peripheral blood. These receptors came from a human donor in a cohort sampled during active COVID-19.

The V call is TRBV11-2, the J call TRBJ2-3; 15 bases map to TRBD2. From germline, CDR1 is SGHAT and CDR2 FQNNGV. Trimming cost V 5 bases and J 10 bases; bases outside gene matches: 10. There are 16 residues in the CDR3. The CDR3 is CASSAGLAGGPEAQYF. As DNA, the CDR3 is TGTGCCAGCAGCGCCGGACTAGCGGGGGGGCCAGAGGCGCAGTATTTT.

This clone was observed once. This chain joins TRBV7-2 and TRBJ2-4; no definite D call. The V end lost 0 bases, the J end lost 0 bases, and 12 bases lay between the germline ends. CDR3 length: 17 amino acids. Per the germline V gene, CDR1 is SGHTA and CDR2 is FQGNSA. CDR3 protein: CASSLALKKLAKNIQYF. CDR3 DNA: TGTGCCAGCAGCTTAGCGCTTAAGAAACTAGCCAAAAACATTCAGTACTTC.

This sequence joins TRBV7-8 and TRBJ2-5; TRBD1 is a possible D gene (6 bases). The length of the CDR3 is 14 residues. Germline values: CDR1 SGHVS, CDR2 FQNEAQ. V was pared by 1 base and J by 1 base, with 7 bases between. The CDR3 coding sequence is TGTGCCAGCAGCTTAGGGACAGTCCAAGAGACCCAGTACTTC. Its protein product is CASSLGTVQETQYF.

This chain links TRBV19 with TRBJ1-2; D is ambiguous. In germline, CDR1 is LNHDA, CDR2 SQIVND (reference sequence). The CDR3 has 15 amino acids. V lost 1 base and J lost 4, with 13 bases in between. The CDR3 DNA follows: TGTGCCAGTAGTATAGCGGGAGGACCAATCTATGGCTACACCTTC. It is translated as CASSIAGGPIYGYTF. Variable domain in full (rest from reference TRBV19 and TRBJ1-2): DGGITQSPKYLFRKEGQNVTLSCEQNLNHDAMYWYRQDPGQGLRLIYYSQIVNDFQKGDIAEGYSVSREKKESFPLTVTSAQKNPTAFYLCASSIAGGPIYGYTFGSGTRLTVV.

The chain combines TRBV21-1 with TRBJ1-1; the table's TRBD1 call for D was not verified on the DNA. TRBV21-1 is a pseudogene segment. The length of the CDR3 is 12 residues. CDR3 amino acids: CASRRQGPEAFF. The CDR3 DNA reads TGTGCCAGCAGAAGACAGGGCCCTGAAGCTTTCTTT.

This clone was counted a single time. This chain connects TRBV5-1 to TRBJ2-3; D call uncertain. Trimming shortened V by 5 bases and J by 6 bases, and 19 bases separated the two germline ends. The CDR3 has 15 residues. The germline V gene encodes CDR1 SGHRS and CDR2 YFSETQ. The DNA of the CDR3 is TGCGCCAGCAGTCGAATGGGCGTTAAGTCGGATACGCAGTATTTT. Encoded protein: CASSRMGVKSDTQYF.

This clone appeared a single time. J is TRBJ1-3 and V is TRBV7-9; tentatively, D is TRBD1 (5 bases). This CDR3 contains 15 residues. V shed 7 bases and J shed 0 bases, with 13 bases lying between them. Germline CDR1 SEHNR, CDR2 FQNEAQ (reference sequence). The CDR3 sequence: CASTLGVLSGNTIYF. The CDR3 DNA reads TGTGCCAGCACTCTAGGGGTCCTCTCTGGAAACACCATATATTTT.

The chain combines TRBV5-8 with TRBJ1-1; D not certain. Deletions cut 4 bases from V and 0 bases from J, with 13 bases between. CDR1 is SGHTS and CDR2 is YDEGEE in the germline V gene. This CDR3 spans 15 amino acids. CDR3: CASSVMLAMNTEAFF. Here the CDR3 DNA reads TGTGCCAGCAGCGTGATGTTAGCCATGAACACTGAAGCTTTCTTT.

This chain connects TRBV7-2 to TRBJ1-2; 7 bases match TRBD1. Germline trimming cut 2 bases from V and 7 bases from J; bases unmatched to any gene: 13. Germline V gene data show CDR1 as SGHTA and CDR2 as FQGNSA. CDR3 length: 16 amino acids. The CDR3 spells CASSLTDRDSGTGYTF. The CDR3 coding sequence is TGTGCCAGCAGCTTAACCGATCGGGACAGTGGGACTGGCTACACCTTC.

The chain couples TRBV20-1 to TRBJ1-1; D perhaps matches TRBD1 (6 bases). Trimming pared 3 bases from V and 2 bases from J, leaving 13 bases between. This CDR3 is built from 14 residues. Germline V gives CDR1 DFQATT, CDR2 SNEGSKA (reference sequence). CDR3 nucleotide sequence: TGCAGTGCTAGTGCGGGGGGCGGAAACACTGAAGCTTTCTTT. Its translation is CSASAGGGNTEAFF.

The CDR3 DNA is TGTGCCAGCAGCCACCTAGGGACAGGGGGCGGAAATGAGCAGTTCTTC. Translation gives CASSHLGTGGGNEQFF. The genes are TRBV7-8 and TRBJ2-1; 12 positions agree with TRBD1. V lost 5 bases and J lost 7; bases outside the gene matches: 9. CDR1 SGHVS and CDR2 FQNEAQ come from the germline V gene. The CDR3 has 16 amino acids.

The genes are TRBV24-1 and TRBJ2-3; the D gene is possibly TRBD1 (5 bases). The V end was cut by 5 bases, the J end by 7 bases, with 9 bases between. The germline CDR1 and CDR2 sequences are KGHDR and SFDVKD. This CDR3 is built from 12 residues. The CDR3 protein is CATSGAGNTQYF. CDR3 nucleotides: TGTGCCACCAGTGGAGCAGGGAATACGCAGTATTTT.

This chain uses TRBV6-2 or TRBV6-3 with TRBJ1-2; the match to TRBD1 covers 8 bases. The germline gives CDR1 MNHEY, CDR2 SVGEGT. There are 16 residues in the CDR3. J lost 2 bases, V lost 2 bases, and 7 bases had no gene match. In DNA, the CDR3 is TGTGCCAGCAGTTACCCGACAGGGGCGGTGAACTATGGCTACACCTTC. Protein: CASSYPTGAVNYGYTF.